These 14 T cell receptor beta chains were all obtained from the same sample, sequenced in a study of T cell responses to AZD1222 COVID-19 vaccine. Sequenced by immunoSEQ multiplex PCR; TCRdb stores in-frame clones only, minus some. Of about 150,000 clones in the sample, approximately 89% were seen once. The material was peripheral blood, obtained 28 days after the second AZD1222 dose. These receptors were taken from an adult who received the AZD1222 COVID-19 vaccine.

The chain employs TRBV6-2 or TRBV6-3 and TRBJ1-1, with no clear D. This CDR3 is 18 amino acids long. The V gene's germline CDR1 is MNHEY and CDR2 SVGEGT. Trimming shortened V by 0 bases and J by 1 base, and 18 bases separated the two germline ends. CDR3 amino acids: CASSYSIGIMGSNTEAFF. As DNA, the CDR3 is TGTGCCAGCAGTTACTCGATAGGAATAATGGGGTCGAACACTGAAGCTTTCTTT.

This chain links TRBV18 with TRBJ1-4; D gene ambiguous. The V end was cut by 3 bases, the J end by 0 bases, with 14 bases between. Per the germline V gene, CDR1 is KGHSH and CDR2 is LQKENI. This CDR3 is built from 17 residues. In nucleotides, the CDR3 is TGTGCCAGCTCACCGCGGGAGTGGGGAGCAACTAATGAAAAACTGTTTTTT. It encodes CASSPREWGATNEKLFF.

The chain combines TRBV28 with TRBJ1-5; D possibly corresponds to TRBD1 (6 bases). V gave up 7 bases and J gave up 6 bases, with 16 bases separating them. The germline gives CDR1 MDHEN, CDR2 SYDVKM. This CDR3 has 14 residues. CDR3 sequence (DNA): TGTGCCAGCACCAAGGGGGGGCGCACTCAGCCCCAGCATTTT. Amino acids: CASTKGGRTQPQHF.

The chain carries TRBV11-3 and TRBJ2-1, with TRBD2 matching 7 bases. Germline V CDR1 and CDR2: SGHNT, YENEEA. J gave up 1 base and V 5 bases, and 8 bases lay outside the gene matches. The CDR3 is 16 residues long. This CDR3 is CASSPRAGSSYNEQFF. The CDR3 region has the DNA TGTGCCAGCAGCCCGCGAGCGGGATCTTCCTACAATGAGCAGTTCTTC.

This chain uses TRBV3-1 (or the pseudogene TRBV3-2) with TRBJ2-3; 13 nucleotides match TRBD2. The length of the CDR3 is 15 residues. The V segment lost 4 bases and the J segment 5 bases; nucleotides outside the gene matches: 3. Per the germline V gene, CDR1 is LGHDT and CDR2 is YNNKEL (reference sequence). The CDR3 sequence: CASSLGLAGRDTQYF. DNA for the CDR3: TGTGCCAGCAGCCTGGGACTAGCGGGGAGAGATACGCAGTATTTT.

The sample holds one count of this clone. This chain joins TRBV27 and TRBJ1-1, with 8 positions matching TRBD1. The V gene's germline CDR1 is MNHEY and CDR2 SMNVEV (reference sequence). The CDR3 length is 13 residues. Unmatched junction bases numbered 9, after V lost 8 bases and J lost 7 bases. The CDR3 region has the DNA TGTGCCAGCGAAGGAGACAGGGGAGGTGAAGCTTTCTTT. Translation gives CASEGDRGGEAFF.

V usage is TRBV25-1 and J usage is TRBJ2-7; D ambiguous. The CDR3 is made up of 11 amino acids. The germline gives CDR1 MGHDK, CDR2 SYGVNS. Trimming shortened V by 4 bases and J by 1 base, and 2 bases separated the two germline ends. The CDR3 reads CASSGSYEQYF. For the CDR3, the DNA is TGTGCCAGCAGTGGGTCCTACGAGCAGTACTTC.

CDR3 protein: CASSPQGRETQYF. In DNA form, the CDR3 reads TGTGCCAGCAGCCCACAGGGGCGGGAGACCCAGTACTTC. The V gene is TRBV6-2 or TRBV6-3, the J gene TRBJ2-5, with TRBD1 matching 7 bases. Germline V CDR1 and CDR2: MNHEY, SVGEGT. V was clipped by 6 bases and J by 5 bases; unmatched bases: 6. The CDR3 extends over 13 amino acids.

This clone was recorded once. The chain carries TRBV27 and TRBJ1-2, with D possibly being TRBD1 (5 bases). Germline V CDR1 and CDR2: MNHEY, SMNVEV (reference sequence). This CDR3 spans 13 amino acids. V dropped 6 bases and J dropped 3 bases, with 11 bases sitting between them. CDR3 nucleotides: TGTGCCAGCAGCCACGGACAACACTATGGCTACACCTTC. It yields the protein CASSHGQHYGYTF.

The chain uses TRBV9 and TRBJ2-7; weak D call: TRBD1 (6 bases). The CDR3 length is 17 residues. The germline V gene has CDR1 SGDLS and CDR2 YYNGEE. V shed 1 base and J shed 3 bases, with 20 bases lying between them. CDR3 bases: TGTGCCAGCAGCGTATTTCAGGGGCCGCAACCGGGCTACGAGCAGTACTTC. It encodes CASSVFQGPQPGYEQYF.

CDR3 region: CASSSGLPGETQYF. CDR3 nucleotides: TGTGCCAGCAGCTCGGGACTGCCGGGAGAGACCCAGTACTTC. The chain links TRBV7-3 to TRBJ2-5; D is perhaps TRBD2 (6 bases). Per the germline V gene, CDR1 is SGHTA and CDR2 is FQGTGA. The CDR3 totals 14 residues. The ends were cut back, 4 bases at V and 4 bases at J, with 13 bases in the middle.

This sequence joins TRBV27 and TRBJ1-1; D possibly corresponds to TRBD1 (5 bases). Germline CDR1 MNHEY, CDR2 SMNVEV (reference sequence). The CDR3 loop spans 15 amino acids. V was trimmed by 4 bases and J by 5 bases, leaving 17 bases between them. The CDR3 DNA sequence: TGTGCCAGCAGTTCCCGGGACCCCCGAGGAACTGAAGCTTTCTTT. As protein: CASSSRDPRGTEAFF.

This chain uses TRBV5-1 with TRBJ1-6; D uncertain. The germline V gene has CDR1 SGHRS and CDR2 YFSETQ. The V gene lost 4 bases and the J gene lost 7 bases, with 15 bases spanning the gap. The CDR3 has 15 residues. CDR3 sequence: CASSPDGVYNSPLHF. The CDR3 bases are TGCGCCAGCAGCCCGGATGGGGTCTACAATTCACCCCTCCACTTT.

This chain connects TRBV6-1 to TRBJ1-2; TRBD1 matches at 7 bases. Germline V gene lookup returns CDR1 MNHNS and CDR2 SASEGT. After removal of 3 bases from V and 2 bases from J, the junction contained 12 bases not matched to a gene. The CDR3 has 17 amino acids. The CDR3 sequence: CASSERARQGWNYGYTF. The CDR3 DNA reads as TGTGCCAGCAGTGAGCGTGCCCGACAGGGATGGAACTATGGCTACACCTTC.